A single sample is the source of the 9 T cell receptor beta chains below, sequenced in a study of shared clonotypes between healthy human individuals. Clones were sequenced by immunoSEQ multiplex PCR, and TCRdb holds only the in-frame ones, with some missing. This table has roughly 1,100,000 clones, about 76% appearing once. Sequences were obtained from memory CD4+ T cells sorted from blood. Subset specified: CD45RA-negative fraction. The receptors come from a man between 18 and 29 years old in good health.

The chain links TRBV5-1 to TRBJ1-1; D unresolved. V lost 2 bases, J lost 0 bases, and 8 bases lay in between. CDR1 is SGHRS and CDR2 is YFSETQ in the germline V gene. The CDR3 sequence is 14 residues long. Here the CDR3 reads CASSFNGMNTEAFF. The CDR3 coding sequence is TGCGCCAGCAGCTTCAACGGTATGAACACTGAAGCTTTCTTT. Full variable domain (missing parts from reference TRBV5-1 and TRBJ1-1): KAGVTQTPRYLIKTRGQQVTLSCSPISGHRSVSWYQQTPGQGLQFLFEYFSETQRNKGNFPGRFSGRQFSNSRSEMNVSTLELGDSALYLCASSFNGMNTEAFFGQGTRLTVV.

The chain joins TRBV6-6 to TRBJ1-2; a possible D gene is TRBD1 (5 bases). CDR3 length: 12 amino acids. V was trimmed by 7 bases and J by 7 bases, leaving 13 bases between them. Germline V CDR1 and CDR2: MNHNY, SVGAGI (reference sequence). CDR3 amino acids: CASTQGNGGYTF. CDR3 nucleotides: TGTGCCAGCACCCAGGGTAACGGTGGCTACACCTTC.

The rearrangement joins TRBV7-9 to TRBJ1-1, with D possibly being TRBD1 (5 bases). The CDR3 length is 15 residues. V was clipped by 0 bases and J by 3 bases, with 11 bases between them. Germline lookup yields CDR1 SEHNR and CDR2 FQNEAQ (reference sequence). The CDR3 here is CASSLAELGDTEAFF. DNA of the CDR3: TGTGCCAGCAGCTTAGCGGAACTAGGGGACACTGAAGCTTTCTTT.

This clone was counted a single time. V usage is TRBV14 and J usage is TRBJ2-3; D uncertain. With 6 bases removed from V and 1 base from J, the gap between germline ends came to 14 bases. This CDR3 has 15 amino acids. From germline, CDR1 is SGHDN and CDR2 FVKESK. The CDR3 loop is CASRKIGTGTDTQYF. CDR3 nucleotides: TGTGCCAGCAGAAAGATAGGAACGGGCACAGATACGCAGTATTTT.

As concerns this clone: Additional DNA sequences in this sample encode the identical CDR3. The rearrangement joins TRBV6-1 to TRBJ1-5; D remains ambiguous. The CDR3 extends over 15 amino acids. Germline CDR1 reads MNHNS; CDR2 reads SASEGT. V was clipped by 1 base and J by 0 bases, with 7 bases between them. CDR3 region: CASSEGQSSNQPQHF. For the CDR3, the DNA is TGTGCCAGCAGTGAAGGGCAGAGTAGCAATCAGCCCCAGCATTTT.

The chain has TRBV28 and TRBJ1-6; D is possibly TRBD1 (5 bases). This CDR3 contains 13 residues. CDR1 is MDHEN, CDR2 SYDVKM, per germline. The V and J ends lost 7 bases and 7 bases respectively, with 11 bases between them. CDR3 coding DNA: TGTGCCAGCATAGGCCAGGGAAATTCACCCCTCCACTTT. It is translated as CASIGQGNSPLHF.

The rearrangement links TRBV5-1 to TRBJ2-2; TRBD1 or TRBD2 may be the D gene (5 bases each). Trimming left V 6 bases short and J 5 bases short, with 14 bases between. Per germline, CDR1 SGHRS and CDR2 YFSETQ. The CDR3 is made up of 14 amino acids. CDR3 loop: CASTAGTETGELFF. DNA of the CDR3: TGCGCCAGCACCGCCGGGACGGAGACCGGGGAGCTGTTTTTT.

V and J are TRBV6-6 and TRBJ2-7, with D perhaps TRBD1 (7 bases). Germline assignment: CDR1 MNHNY and CDR2 SVGAGI (reference sequence). V was pared by 6 bases and J by 9 bases, with 24 bases between. The CDR3 loop spans 15 amino acids. The CDR3 sequence: CASSQIRDSTGGQYF. CDR3 in DNA: TGTGCCAGCAGCCAAATACGGGACAGCACCGGGGGGCAGTACTTC.

This clone occurred many times. The CDR3 DNA sequence: TGTGCCAGCTCACGCGCGGGTCGTGGATCCTACGAGCAGTACTTC. This translates into CASSRAGRGSYEQYF. V and J are TRBV18 and TRBJ2-7, with D possibly TRBD2 on 5 matching bases. Between the trimmed V and J ends, which lost 4 bases and 1 base, there was a span of 14 bases. Germline loops: CDR1 KGHSH, CDR2 LQKENI. This CDR3 comprises 15 residues. The variable domain in full, completed from reference TRBV18 and TRBJ2-7, reads NAGVMQNPRHLVRRRGQEARLRCSPMKGHSHVYWYRQLPEEGLKFMVYLQKENIIDESGMPKERFSAEFPKEGPSILRIQQVVRGDSAAYFCASSRAGRGSYEQYFGPGTRLTVT.